This TCR beta chain came from a study of shared clonotypes between healthy human individuals. V lost 0 bases and J 0 bases, leaving 5 bases between the germline ends. This CDR3 is 14 amino acids long. CDR1 and CDR2 (germline): MGHRA, YSYEKL. Generated by immunoSEQ multiplex PCR, the TCRdb table keeps only in-frame clones and is missing some. The top ten clones hold 0.3% to 0.45% of a sample with a few million clones, around 93% of them seen once. The specimen sequenced was naive CD4+ T cells from PBMCs. Subset meaning: CD45RA+ positively selected. This TCR was sampled from a young man in good health. Some clones in this sample may be carry-over from other donors' samples. The genes are TRBV4-1 and TRBJ1-1; D unclear. The CDR3 spells CASSQDSLNTEAFF. The CDR3 region has the DNA TGCGCCAGCAGCCAAGACTCATTGAACACTGAAGCTTTCTTT.